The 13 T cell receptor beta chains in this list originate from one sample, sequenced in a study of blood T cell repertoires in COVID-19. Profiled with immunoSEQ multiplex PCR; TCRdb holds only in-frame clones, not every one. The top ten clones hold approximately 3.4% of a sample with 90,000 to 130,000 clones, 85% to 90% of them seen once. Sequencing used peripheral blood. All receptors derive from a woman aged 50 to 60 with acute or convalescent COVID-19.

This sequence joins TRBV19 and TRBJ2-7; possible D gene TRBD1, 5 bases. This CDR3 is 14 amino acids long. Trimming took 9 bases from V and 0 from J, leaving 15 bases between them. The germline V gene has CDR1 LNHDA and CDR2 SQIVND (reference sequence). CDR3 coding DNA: TGTGCCAGGCGACAGTCTTTCCACTCCTACGAGCAGTACTTC. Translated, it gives CARRQSFHSYEQYF.

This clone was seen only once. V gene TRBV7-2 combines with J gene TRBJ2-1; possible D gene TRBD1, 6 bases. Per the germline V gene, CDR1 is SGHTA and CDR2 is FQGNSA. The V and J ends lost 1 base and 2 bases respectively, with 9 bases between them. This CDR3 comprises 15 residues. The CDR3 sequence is CASSLGGTTYNEQFF. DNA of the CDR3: TGTGCCAGCAGCTTAGGGGGGACAACCTACAATGAGCAGTTCTTC.

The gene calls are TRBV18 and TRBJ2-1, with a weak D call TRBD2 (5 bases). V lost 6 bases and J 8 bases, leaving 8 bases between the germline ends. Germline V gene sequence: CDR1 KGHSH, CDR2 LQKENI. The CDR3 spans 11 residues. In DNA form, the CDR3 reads TGTGCCAGCTCCCCGGACTATGAGCAGTTCTTC. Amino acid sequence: CASSPDYEQFF. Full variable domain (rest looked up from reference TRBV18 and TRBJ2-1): NAGVMQNPRHLVRRRGQEARLRCSPMKGHSHVYWYRQLPEEGLKFMVYLQKENIIDESGMPKERFSAEFPKEGPSILRIQQVVRGDSAAYFCASSPDYEQFFGPGTRLTVL.

CDR3 nucleotide sequence: TGCGCCAGCAGCTTGGGGCGCGGGGGTTCCGAGCAGTACTTC. It codes for CASSLGRGGSEQYF. This chain connects TRBV5-1 to TRBJ2-7; 7 nucleotides match TRBD2. Germline V gene sequence: CDR1 SGHRS, CDR2 YFSETQ. This CDR3 is built from 14 residues. The J segment lost 6 bases and the V segment lost 0 bases, leaving 6 bases of the junction unmatched.

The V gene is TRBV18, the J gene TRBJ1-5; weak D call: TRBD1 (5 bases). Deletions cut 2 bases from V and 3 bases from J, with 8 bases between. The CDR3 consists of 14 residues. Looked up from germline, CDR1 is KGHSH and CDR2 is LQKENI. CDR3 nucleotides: TGTGCCAGCTCACCAGCAGGGTACAATCAGCCCCAGCATTTT. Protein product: CASSPAGYNQPQHF.

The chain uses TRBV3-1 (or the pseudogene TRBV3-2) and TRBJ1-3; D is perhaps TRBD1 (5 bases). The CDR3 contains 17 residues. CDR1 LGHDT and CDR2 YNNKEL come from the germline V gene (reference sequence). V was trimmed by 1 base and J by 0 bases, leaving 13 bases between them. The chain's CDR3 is CASSQGLTGFSGNTIYF. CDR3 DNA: TGTGCCAGCAGCCAAGGCTTAACAGGATTCTCTGGAAACACCATATATTTT.

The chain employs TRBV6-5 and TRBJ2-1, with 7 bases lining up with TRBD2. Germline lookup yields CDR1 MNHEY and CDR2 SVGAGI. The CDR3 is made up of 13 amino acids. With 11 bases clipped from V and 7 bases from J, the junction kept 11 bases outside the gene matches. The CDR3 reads CAVGTLGGNEQFF. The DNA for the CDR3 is TGTGCCGTAGGGACCCTGGGAGGGAATGAGCAGTTCTTC.

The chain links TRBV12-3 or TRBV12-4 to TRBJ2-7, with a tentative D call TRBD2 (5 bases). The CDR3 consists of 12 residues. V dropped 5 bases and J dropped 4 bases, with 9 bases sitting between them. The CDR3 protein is CASSTLGYEQYF. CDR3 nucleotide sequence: TGTGCCAGCAGTACACTAGGGTACGAGCAGTACTTC.

CDR3 nucleotides: TGTGCCAGCAGCTCCGGGGTCGATCAGCCCCAGCATTTT. It is translated as CASSSGVDQPQHF. The chain uses TRBV9 and TRBJ1-5; the D is unclear. The ends were cut back, 4 bases at V and 5 bases at J, with 10 bases in the middle. This CDR3 region has 13 residues. Germline V gene sequence: CDR1 SGDLS, CDR2 YYNGEE.

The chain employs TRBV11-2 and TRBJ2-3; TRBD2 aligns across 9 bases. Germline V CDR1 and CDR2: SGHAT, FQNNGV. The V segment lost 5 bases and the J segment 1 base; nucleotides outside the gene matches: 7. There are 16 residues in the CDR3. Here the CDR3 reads CASSRWVAGGTDTQYF. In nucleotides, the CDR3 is TGTGCCAGCAGCCGCTGGGTAGCGGGGGGCACAGATACGCAGTATTTT.

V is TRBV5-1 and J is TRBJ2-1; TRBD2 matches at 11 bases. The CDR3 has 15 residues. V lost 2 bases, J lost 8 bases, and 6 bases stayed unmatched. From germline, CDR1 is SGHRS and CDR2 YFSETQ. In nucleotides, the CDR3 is TGCGCCAGCAGCTTCACTAGCGGGGGCAGCTATGAGCAGTTCTTC. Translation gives CASSFTSGGSYEQFF.

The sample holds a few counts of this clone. CDR3 nucleotide sequence: TGTGCCAGCAGCGTAGGCAGGGGGGATCAGCCCCAGCATTTT. Its protein is CASSVGRGDQPQHF. The chain recombines TRBV9 with TRBJ1-5; 7 bases are shared with TRBD1. CDR3 length: 14 residues. CDR1 is SGDLS, CDR2 YYNGEE, per germline. The trim removed 0 bases at V and 5 bases at J, leaving 2 bases unmatched.

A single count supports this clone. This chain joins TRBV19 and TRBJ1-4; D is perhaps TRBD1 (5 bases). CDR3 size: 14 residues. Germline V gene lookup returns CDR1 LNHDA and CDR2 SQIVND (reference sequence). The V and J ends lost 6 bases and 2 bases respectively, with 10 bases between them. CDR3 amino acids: CASRGTRTNEKLFF. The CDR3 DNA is TGTGCCAGTAGAGGGACTCGCACTAATGAAAAACTGTTTTTT. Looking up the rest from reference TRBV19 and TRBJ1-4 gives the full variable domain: DGGITQSPKYLFRKEGQNVTLSCEQNLNHDAMYWYRQDPGQGLRLIYYSQIVNDFQKGDIAEGYSVSREKKESFPLTVTSAQKNPTAFYLCASRGTRTNEKLFFGSGTQLSVL.